This T cell receptor beta chain was identified during a study of control samples from healthy donors and cancer patients. The table came from immunoSEQ multiplex PCR; TCRdb's copy has only in-frame clones and leaves some out. The data contain some 94,000 clones, around 86% of them singletons. Per the germline V gene, CDR1 is MGHDK and CDR2 is SYGVNS. V shed 1 base, J shed 4 bases, and the junction held 4 bases outside the gene matches. The CDR3 extends over 16 amino acids. V and J are TRBV25-1 and TRBJ2-6; the match to TRBD1 covers 7 bases. Specimen: blood. The receptor's source is a woman in her 50s in good health. As DNA, the CDR3 is TGTGCCAGCAGTGAATTAAGGGGGCTAGGGGCCAACGTCCTGACTTTC. Encoded protein: CASSELRGLGANVLTF.